This T cell receptor beta chain was captured by sequencing in a study of T-cell memory formation after mild COVID-19. Study context: Clusters were largely donor specific. Broader study findings: In pre-infection memory, a portion of responding clones appeared, which suggested that cross-reactive memory joined. Mostly located in CM and EM were contracting CD4+ clones, with contracting CD8+ clones located in EMRA. Clones contracting across day 15 to 85 had a balanced CD4/CD8 profile; later expanding clones leaned CD4+.

The CDR3 totals 14 residues. The V segment lost 6 bases and the J segment 4 bases; nucleotides outside the gene matches: 6. Germline-derived CDR1 and CDR2 are ENHRY and SYGVKD. TCRdb re-called the 5' RACE reads through MiXCR, storing one row per CDR3 protein. The data contain around 200,000 distinct CDR3 sequences, over 9.5% of them singletons. With regard to this clonotype: Its antigen is not identified.

V gene TRBV10-3 combines with J gene TRBJ1-3; TRBD1 agrees at 7 bases. This clonotype was obtained from a man aged 18 to 30 who had mild COVID-19 (a few samples of this study predate the infection). Cell type and time point are not known. The sample comprised PBMCs or a T cell subset sorted from them (not recorded which). The CDR3 DNA reads TGTGCCATCAGCCCCGACAGGGAAGGAAACACCATATATTTT. This translates into CAISPDREGNTIYF.